The 27 T cell receptor beta chains given below trace back to one sample, sequenced in a study of PD-1 blockade in classical Hodgkin lymphoma. Assay: immunoSEQ multiplex PCR; the TCRdb copy retains only in-frame clones and omits some. This repertoire shows around 30,000 clones, roughly four fifths found once; its top ten account for around a third. Exposure to brentuximab vedotin varied, and each patient had relapsed following autologous stem cell transplantation. Sequenced material: peripheral blood mononuclear cells (PBMCs), taken at baseline. These receptors were collected from a human donor with classical Hodgkin lymphoma.

The chain recombines TRBV7-3 with TRBJ2-2; D gene uncertain. The germline V gene encodes CDR1 SGHTA and CDR2 FQGTGA. The CDR3 loop spans 14 amino acids. Between the trimmed V and J ends, which lost 5 bases and 1 base, there was a span of 8 bases. CDR3 DNA: TGTGCCAGCAGCGCGCAGGTGAACACCGGGGAGCTGTTTTTT. Translated: CASSAQVNTGELFF.

The chain combines TRBV5-1 with TRBJ2-1, with TRBD2 matching 13 bases. CDR3 size: 15 residues. The germline V gene has CDR1 SGHRS and CDR2 YFSETQ. Germline trimming cut 4 bases from V and 9 bases from J; bases unmatched to any gene: 7. The CDR3 here is CASSPTSGGAGEQFF. The DNA of the CDR3 is TGCGCCAGCAGCCCTACTAGCGGGGGGGCGGGTGAGCAGTTCTTC.

The J gene is TRBJ1-5, the V gene TRBV19, with TRBD1 identical over 9 bases. V lost 6 bases, J lost 2 bases, and 8 bases stayed unmatched. This CDR3 is 16 amino acids long. Germline V gene sequence: CDR1 LNHDA, CDR2 SQIVND (reference sequence). The CDR3 bases are TGTGCCAGTAGGTTCTCACAGGGGGCTCGCAATCAGCCCCAGCATTTT. Encoded protein: CASRFSQGARNQPQHF. The full variable domain, completed using reference TRBV19 and TRBJ1-5, is DGGITQSPKYLFRKEGQNVTLSCEQNLNHDAMYWYRQDPGQGLRLIYYSQIVNDFQKGDIAEGYSVSREKKESFPLTVTSAQKNPTAFYLCASRFSQGARNQPQHFGDGTRLSIL.

The rearrangement joins TRBV7-9 to TRBJ2-5, with D possibly called TRBD1 or TRBD2 (5 bases each). V gave up 5 bases and J gave up 2 bases, with 9 bases separating them. Germline loops: CDR1 SEHNR, CDR2 FQNEAQ (reference sequence). The CDR3 has 13 residues. CDR3: CASSLGRQETQYF. CDR3 DNA: TGTGCCAGCAGCCTGGGACGGCAAGAGACCCAGTACTTC.

The chain employs TRBV27 and TRBJ2-7; 7 nucleotides agree with TRBD1. The germline V gene has CDR1 MNHEY and CDR2 SMNVEV (reference sequence). The CDR3 consists of 14 residues. J lost 3 bases, V lost 5 bases, and 7 bases had no gene match. The DNA of the CDR3 is TGTGCCAGCAGTCCGGGACAGCGTATCTACGAGCAGTACTTC. This gives the protein CASSPGQRIYEQYF.

The chain is built from TRBV28 and TRBJ2-1; D is uncertain. This CDR3 contains 12 residues. CDR1 is MDHEN, CDR2 SYDVKM, per germline. The V and J ends lost 7 bases and 5 bases respectively, with 9 bases between them. CDR3 residues: CASTVGNNEQFF. The CDR3 bases are TGTGCCAGCACCGTGGGGAACAATGAGCAGTTCTTC. Variable domain in full (rest from reference TRBV28 and TRBJ2-1): DVKVTQSSRYLVKRTGEKVFLECVQDMDHENMFWYRQDPGLGLRLIYFSYDVKMKEKGDIPEGYSVSREKKERFSLILESASTNQTSMYLCASTVGNNEQFFGPGTRLTVL.

This clone has only one observation. The rearrangement uses TRBV10-3 and TRBJ2-5; TRBD2 matches at 9 bases. V gave up 8 bases and J gave up 2 bases; unmatched junction bases: 12. The CDR3 covers 16 residues. The germline V gene has CDR1 ENHRY and CDR2 SYGVKD. The CDR3: CAIGWGASGDQETQYF. The CDR3 nucleotides read TGTGCCATCGGCTGGGGGGCTAGCGGGGATCAAGAGACCCAGTACTTC.

The chain recombines TRBV18 with TRBJ2-1; perhaps D is TRBD1 or TRBD2 (5 bases each). This CDR3 is 15 amino acids long. Trimming cost V 6 bases and J 0 bases, with 12 bases left between them. CDR1 KGHSH and CDR2 LQKENI come from the germline V gene. CDR3: CASSRGPSSYNEQFF. The CDR3, as DNA: TGTGCCAGCTCCCGGGGACCGAGCTCCTACAATGAGCAGTTCTTC.

The rearrangement links TRBV5-1 to TRBJ2-1, with TRBD2 matching over 12 bases. The CDR3 spans 15 residues. Germline CDR1 SGHRS, CDR2 YFSETQ. Unmatched junction bases numbered 2, after V lost 0 bases and J lost 7 bases. The CDR3: CASSLALAGGNEQFF. CDR3 in DNA: TGCGCCAGCAGCTTGGCGCTAGCGGGGGGGAATGAGCAGTTCTTC.

This chain uses TRBV5-1 with TRBJ2-1; weak D call: TRBD2 (5 bases). The CDR3 consists of 15 residues. V was shortened by 2 bases and J by 0 bases, with 9 bases between the two germline ends. Germline CDR1 and CDR2: SGHRS and YFSETQ. The CDR3 loop reads CASSFLASSYNEQFF. The CDR3 coding sequence is TGCGCCAGCAGCTTTTTAGCGAGCTCCTACAATGAGCAGTTCTTC.

This clone was counted between two and nine times. Here the CDR3 DNA reads TGTGCCAGCTCAAAAAGTGGGGACGGTCCTGGAAACACCATATATTTT. Amino acids: CASSKSGDGPGNTIYF. V gene TRBV18 combines with J gene TRBJ1-3, with D possibly being TRBD1 (5 bases). Germline loops: CDR1 KGHSH, CDR2 LQKENI. This CDR3 is 16 amino acids long. The V gene lost 5 bases and the J gene lost 2 bases, with 16 bases spanning the gap.

The rearrangement links TRBV18 to TRBJ1-2; D is possibly TRBD1 (5 bases). Trimming removed 3 bases from V and 5 bases from J, with 16 bases in between. The CDR3 totals 15 residues. From germline, CDR1 is KGHSH and CDR2 LQKENI. As DNA, the CDR3 is TGTGCCAGCTCACCGGGCTCCCCGGGGGAGTATGGCTACACCTTC. Encoded protein: CASSPGSPGEYGYTF.

This chain connects TRBV7-2 to TRBJ2-5; 13 bases map to TRBD2. The CDR3 has 16 amino acids. V gave up 0 bases and J gave up 6 bases; unmatched junction bases: 4. Per germline, CDR1 SGHTA and CDR2 FQGNSA. CDR3 sequence (DNA): TGTGCCAGCAGCTTAGCAACTAGCGGGGGGGCAAAGACCCAGTACTTC. The encoded protein is CASSLATSGGAKTQYF. Full variable domain (outside the CDR3, taken from reference TRBV7-2 and TRBJ2-5): GAGVSQSPSNKVTEKGKDVELRCDPISGHTALYWYRQSLGQGLEFLIYFQGNSAPDKSGLPSDRFSAERTGGSVSTLTIQRTQQEDSAVYLCASSLATSGGAKTQYFGPGTRLLVL.

The rearrangement links TRBV19 to TRBJ1-4; D perhaps matches TRBD1 (5 bases). V dropped 4 bases and J dropped 10 bases, with 10 bases sitting between them. In germline, CDR1 is LNHDA, CDR2 SQIVND (reference sequence). The CDR3 covers 12 residues. The CDR3 loop reads CASSTYRLKLFF. The DNA for the CDR3 is TGTGCCAGTAGTACATACAGGTTAAAACTGTTTTTT.

DNA of the CDR3: TGTGCCAGTAGTATTTACAGCTCCAATCAGCCCCAGCATTTT. Amino acids: CASSIYSSNQPQHF. The chain links TRBV19 to TRBJ1-5; D is unclear. Deletions cut 3 bases from V and 3 bases from J, with 9 bases between. The CDR3 covers 14 residues. Per germline, CDR1 LNHDA and CDR2 SQIVND (reference sequence). The whole variable domain, filled in from reference TRBV19 and TRBJ1-5, reads DGGITQSPKYLFRKEGQNVTLSCEQNLNHDAMYWYRQDPGQGLRLIYYSQIVNDFQKGDIAEGYSVSREKKESFPLTVTSAQKNPTAFYLCASSIYSSNQPQHFGDGTRLSIL.

The rearrangement links TRBV5-6 to TRBJ2-2; no clear D gene. CDR3 length: 15 residues. V lost 4 bases and J 2 bases, leaving 12 bases between the germline ends. Looked up from germline, CDR1 is SGHDT and CDR2 is YYEEEE. The CDR3 DNA reads as TGTGCCAGCAGCCGTAACTGGATTAACACCGGGGAGCTGTTTTTT. As protein: CASSRNWINTGELFF.

This clone has a handful of counts. V and J are TRBV5-6 and TRBJ1-3; D is unresolved. Per the germline V gene, CDR1 is SGHDT and CDR2 is YYEEEE. The CDR3 has 14 residues. V was pared by 0 bases and J by 4 bases, with 8 bases between. CDR3 nucleotides: TGTGCCAGCAGCTTGGGGGCGCGGGGAAACACCATATATTTT. It specifies CASSLGARGNTIYF.

The chain combines TRBV27 with TRBJ1-1; tentatively, D is TRBD1 (5 bases). V was clipped by 8 bases and J by 11 bases, with 24 bases between them. The germline V gene has CDR1 MNHEY and CDR2 SMNVEV (reference sequence). The CDR3 runs 14 residues. The CDR3 region is CASHPGDSQVYAFF. CDR3 nucleotides: TGTGCCAGCCATCCTGGGGACTCCCAGGTGTATGCTTTCTTT.

This clone was recorded once. The V gene is TRBV18, the J gene TRBJ1-3; TRBD1 matches 9 bases. The junction had 9 bases not matched to a gene; V was cut back by 6 bases and J by 3 bases. This CDR3 region has 16 residues. The V gene's germline CDR1 is KGHSH and CDR2 LQKENI. The DNA for the CDR3 is TGTGCCAGCTCGCAACGAGACAGGGGGTTTGGAAACACCATATATTTT. It encodes CASSQRDRGFGNTIYF.

This chain links TRBV7-9 with TRBJ2-1; D is uncertain. The CDR3 extends over 15 amino acids. V was cut by 0 bases and J by 0 bases, with 6 bases left in between. From germline, CDR1 is SEHNR and CDR2 FQNEAQ (reference sequence). The CDR3 coding sequence is TGTGCCAGCAGCTTAGCGAGGAGCTCCTACAATGAGCAGTTCTTC. Its protein product is CASSLARSSYNEQFF.

Notes on this clone: Distinct nucleotide sequences in the sample also encode this CDR3. V is TRBV29-1 and J is TRBJ1-1; D is uncertain. CDR1 SQVTM and CDR2 ANQGSEA come from the germline V gene. V lost 6 bases to trimming and J lost 6 bases, with 23 bases between them. The CDR3 spans 15 residues. CDR3 in amino acids: CSVQSGPGPFSEAFF. CDR3 nucleotide sequence: TGCAGCGTGCAGAGTGGCCCCGGACCCTTTTCTGAAGCTTTCTTT. Using reference TRBV29-1 and TRBJ1-1 for the parts outside the CDR3, the full variable domain is SAVISQKPSRDICQRGTSLTIQCQVDSQVTMMFWYRQQPGQSLTLIATANQGSEATYESGFVIDKFPISRPNLTFSTLTVSNMSPEDSSIYLCSVQSGPGPFSEAFFGQGTRLTVV.

This clone was detected only once. This chain uses TRBV7-7 with TRBJ2-3; 7 bases agree with TRBD2. The V segment lost 2 bases and the J segment 5 bases; nucleotides outside the gene matches: 4. The CDR3 is 14 amino acids. The V gene's germline CDR1 is SSHAT and CDR2 FNYEAQ (reference sequence). CDR3 sequence reads: CASSLSGVGDTQYF. The DNA of the CDR3 is TGTGCCAGCAGCTTAAGCGGGGTTGGAGATACGCAGTATTTT.

The rearrangement links TRBV19 to TRBJ2-7; D assignment may be TRBD1 or TRBD2 (5 bases each). The CDR3 is made up of 16 amino acids. The germline CDR1 and CDR2 sequences are LNHDA and SQIVND (reference sequence). Trimming took 1 base from V and 3 from J, leaving 16 bases between them. The CDR3 nucleotides are TGTGCCAGTAGTATAGGGGCAGGGACGCAAAACTACGAGCAGTACTTC. It codes for CASSIGAGTQNYEQYF.

This clone appeared once. The V call is TRBV2, the J call TRBJ1-1, with D tentatively TRBD1 (6 bases). V lost 6 bases to trimming and J lost 11 bases, with 22 bases between them. CDR1 is SNHLY, CDR2 FYNNEI, per germline. This CDR3 has 14 amino acids. The CDR3 sequence is CASSERGGPQSAFF. The DNA for the CDR3 is TGTGCCAGCAGCGAGCGAGGGGGGCCCCAATCTGCTTTCTTT.

This clone was counted once. The V gene is TRBV27, the J gene TRBJ2-3, with unresolved D. V lost 6 bases and J 6 bases, leaving 19 bases between the germline ends. This CDR3 has 15 residues. CDR1 and CDR2 (germline): MNHEY, SMNVEV (reference sequence). The CDR3 bases are TGTGCCAGCAGCCAGTCCACCGGCCAGTGGGATACGCAGTATTTT. Encoded protein: CASSQSTGQWDTQYF.

This chain connects TRBV29-1 to TRBJ1-1; tentative D call: TRBD1 (5 bases). Trimming removed 7 bases at V and 11 bases at J, with 20 bases between. Germline V CDR1 and CDR2: SQVTM, ANQGSEA. There are 12 residues in the CDR3. Here the CDR3 reads CSAGEEGVDAFF. CDR3 in DNA: TGCAGCGCGGGGGAGGAGGGAGTGGATGCTTTCTTT.

This chain uses TRBV6-6 with TRBJ2-2; D possibly corresponds to TRBD2 (7 bases). The CDR3 runs to 15 residues. V was clipped by 0 bases and J by 6 bases, with 11 bases between them. Germline CDR1 is MNHNY and CDR2 is SVGAGI (reference sequence). CDR3 sequence: CASSYSGGGPGELFF. The CDR3 DNA reads TGTGCCAGCAGTTACTCTGGGGGGGGCCCCGGGGAGCTGTTTTTT.